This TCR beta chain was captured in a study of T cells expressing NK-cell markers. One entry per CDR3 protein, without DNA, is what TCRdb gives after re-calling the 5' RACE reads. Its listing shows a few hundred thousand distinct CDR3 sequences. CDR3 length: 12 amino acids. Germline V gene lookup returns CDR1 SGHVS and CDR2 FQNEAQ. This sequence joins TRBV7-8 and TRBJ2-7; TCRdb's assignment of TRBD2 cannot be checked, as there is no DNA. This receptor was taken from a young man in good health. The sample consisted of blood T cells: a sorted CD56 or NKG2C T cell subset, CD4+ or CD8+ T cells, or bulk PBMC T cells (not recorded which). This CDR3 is CASTLGSGEQYF. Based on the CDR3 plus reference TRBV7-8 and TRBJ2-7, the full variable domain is GAGVSQSPRYKVAKRGQDVALRCDPISGHVSLFWYQQALGQGPEFLTYFQNEAQLDKSGLPSDRFFAERPEGSVSTLKIQRTQQEDSAVYLCASTLGSGEQYFGPGTRLTVT.